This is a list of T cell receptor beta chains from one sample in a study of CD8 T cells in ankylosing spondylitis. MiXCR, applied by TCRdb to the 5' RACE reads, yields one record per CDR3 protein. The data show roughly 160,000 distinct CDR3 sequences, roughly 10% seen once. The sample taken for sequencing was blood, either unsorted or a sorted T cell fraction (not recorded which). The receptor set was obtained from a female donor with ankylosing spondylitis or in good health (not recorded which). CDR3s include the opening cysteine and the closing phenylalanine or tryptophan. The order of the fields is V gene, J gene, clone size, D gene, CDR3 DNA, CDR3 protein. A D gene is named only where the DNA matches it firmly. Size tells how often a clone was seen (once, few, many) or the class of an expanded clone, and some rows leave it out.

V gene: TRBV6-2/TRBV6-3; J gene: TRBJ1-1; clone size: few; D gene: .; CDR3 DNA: TGTGCCAGCAGAGGGGCGGCTGAAGCTTTCTTT; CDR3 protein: CASRGAAEAFF
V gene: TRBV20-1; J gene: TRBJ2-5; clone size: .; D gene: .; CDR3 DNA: TGCAGTGCTATGTCCGAGGCAGGGGAAGAGACCCAGTACTTC; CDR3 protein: CSAMSEAGEETQYF
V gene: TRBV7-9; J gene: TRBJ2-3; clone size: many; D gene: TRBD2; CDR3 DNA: TGTGCCAGCAGCCCACAAGGGGGACTAGCGGATCCCAGTAGCACAGATACGCAGTATTTT; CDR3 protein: CASSPQGGLADPSSTDTQYF
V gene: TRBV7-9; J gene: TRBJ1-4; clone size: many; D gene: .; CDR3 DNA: TGTGCCAGCAGCCCTTCCTCTAATGAAAAACTGTTTTTT; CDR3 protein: CASSPSSNEKLFF
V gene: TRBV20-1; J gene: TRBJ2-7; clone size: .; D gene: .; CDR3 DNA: TGCAGCGTTCCGACTGACGTCTCGTACGAGCAGTACTTC; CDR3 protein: CSVPTDVSYEQYF
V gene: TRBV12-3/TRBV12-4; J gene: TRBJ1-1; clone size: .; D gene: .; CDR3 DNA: TGTGCCAGCCTGGTGGGGGGGACTGAAGCTTTCTTT; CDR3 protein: CASLVGGTEAFF
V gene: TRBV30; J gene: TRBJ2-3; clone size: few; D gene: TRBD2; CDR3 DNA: TGTGCCTCCAACAATTGGCGGGAGGATGGAGATACGCAGTATTTT; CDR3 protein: CASNNWREDGDTQYF
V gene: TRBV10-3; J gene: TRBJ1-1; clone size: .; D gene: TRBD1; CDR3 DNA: TGTGCCATCAGTGACGGACAGGGTAAAAAGGACACTGAAGCTTTCTTT; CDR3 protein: CAISDGQGKKDTEAFF
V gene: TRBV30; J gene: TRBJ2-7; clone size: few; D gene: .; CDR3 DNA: TGTGCCTGGAGTGTATCACTAGCCGAAGAGCAGTACTTC; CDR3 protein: CAWSVSLAEEQYF
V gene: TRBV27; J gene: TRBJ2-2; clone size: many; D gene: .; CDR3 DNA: TGTGCCAGCAGTTACGGGCTAGCGAACACCGGGGAGCTGTTTTTT; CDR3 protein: CASSYGLANTGELFF
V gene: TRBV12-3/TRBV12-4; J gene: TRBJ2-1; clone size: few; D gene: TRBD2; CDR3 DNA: TGTGCCAGCAGCCTCACTAGCGGGAGGTTGAATGAGCAGTTCTTC; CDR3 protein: CASSLTSGRLNEQFF
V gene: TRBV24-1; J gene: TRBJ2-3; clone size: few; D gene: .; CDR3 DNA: TGTGCCACCACCAGGGAGAGGAATACGCAGTATTTT; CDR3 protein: CATTRERNTQYF
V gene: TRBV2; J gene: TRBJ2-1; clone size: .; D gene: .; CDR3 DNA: TGTGCCAGTACCCAAGACAGGAACAATGAGCAGTTCTTC; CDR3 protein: CASTQDRNNEQFF
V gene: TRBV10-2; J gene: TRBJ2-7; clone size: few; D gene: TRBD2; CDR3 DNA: TGCGCCAGCAGACTAGCGGGAGAGGACGAGCAGTACTTC; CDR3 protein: CASRLAGEDEQYF
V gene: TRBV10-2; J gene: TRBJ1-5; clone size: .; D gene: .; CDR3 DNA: TGCGCCAGCAGTGAGTCGATTTGGCCCCAGCATTTT; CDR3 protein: CASSESIWPQHF
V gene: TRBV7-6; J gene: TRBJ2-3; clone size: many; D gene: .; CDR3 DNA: TGTGCCAGCAGCTTAATAGATACGCAGTATTTT; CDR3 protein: CASSLIDTQYF
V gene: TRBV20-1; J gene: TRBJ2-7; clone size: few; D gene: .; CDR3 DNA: TGCAGTGCTAGAGACCCGGTGCAGTACTTC; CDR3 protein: CSARDPVQYF
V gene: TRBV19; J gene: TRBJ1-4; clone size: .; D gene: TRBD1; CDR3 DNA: TGTGCCAGCCAACAGGGGGATTTTGCAACTAATGAAAAACTGTTTTTT; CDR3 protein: CASQQGDFATNEKLFF
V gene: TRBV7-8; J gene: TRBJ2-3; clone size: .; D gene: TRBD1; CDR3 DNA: TGTGCCAGCAGCCTAGGGGACAGGGTTTGGTCAGATACGCAGTATTTT; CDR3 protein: CASSLGDRVWSDTQYF
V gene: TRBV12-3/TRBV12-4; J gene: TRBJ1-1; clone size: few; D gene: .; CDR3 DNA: TGTGCCAGCAGTTTCGCGGGGGATGGCACTGAAGCTTTCTTT; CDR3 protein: CASSFAGDGTEAFF
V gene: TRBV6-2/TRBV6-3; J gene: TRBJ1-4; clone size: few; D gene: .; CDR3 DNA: TGTGCCAGCAGCCACGGGGTTGCAACTAATGAAAAACTGTTTTTT; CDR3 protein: CASSHGVATNEKLFF
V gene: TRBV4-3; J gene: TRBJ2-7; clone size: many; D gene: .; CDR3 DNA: TGCGCCAGCAGCCATCGCTTATCCTACGAGCAGTACTTC; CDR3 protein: CASSHRLSYEQYF
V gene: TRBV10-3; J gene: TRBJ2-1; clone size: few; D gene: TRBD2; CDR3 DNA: TGTGCCAACAGCCAGACTTTAGCGGGAGGGTACAATGAGCAGTTCTTC; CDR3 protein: CANSQTLAGGYNEQFF
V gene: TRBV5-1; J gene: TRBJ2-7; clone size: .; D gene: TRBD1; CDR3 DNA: TGCGCCAGCAGCGCCATTGACAGGGTCCACGAGCAGTACTTC; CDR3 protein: CASSAIDRVHEQYF
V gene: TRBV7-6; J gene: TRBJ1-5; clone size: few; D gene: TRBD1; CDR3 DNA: TGTGCCAGCAGCCCCGGGACAGGGGCCGAGCCCCAGCATTTT; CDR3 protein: CASSPGTGAEPQHF
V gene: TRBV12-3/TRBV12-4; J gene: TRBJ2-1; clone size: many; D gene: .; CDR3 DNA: TGTGCCAGCGGTGCGGCGTCTCCGCCAAATGAGCAGTTCTTC; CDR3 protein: CASGAASPPNEQFF
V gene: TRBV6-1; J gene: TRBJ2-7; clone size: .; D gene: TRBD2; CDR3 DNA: TGTGCCAGCAGTGCCCGACTAGCGCCAACCTACGAGCAGTACTTC; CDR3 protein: CASSARLAPTYEQYF
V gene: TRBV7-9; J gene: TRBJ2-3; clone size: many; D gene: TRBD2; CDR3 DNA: TGTGCCAGCAGCTTAGAGGCGGGAGGGCCTGAAGATACGCAGTATTTT; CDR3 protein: CASSLEAGGPEDTQYF